This T cell receptor beta chain came from a study of beta chain features in type 1 diabetes. Study findings and constraints: Across patients, naive, central memory and Treg TCRB repertoires exhibited apparently greater similarity than was observed across healthy donors. Here, the possible influence of HLA type (on TCRB rearrangement) remained unresolved.

Sorting produced populations that all topped 98% purity. TCRB transcripts that were expressed got sequenced, as all of the isolated RNA had been reverse transcribed. The table came from immunoSEQ multiplex PCR; TCRdb's copy has only in-frame clones and leaves some out. Seen here are 300,000 to 350,000 clones, 7.5% to 9% observed once, and the top ten hold less than 0.5%. The CDR3 sequence is 17 residues long. V was pared by 2 bases and J by 8 bases, with 16 bases of the junction left unmatched. The germline V gene has CDR1 SGHKS and CDR2 YYEKEE (reference sequence). About this clone itself: The antigen is not known.

The chain employs TRBV5-5 and TRBJ2-1, with 7 positions matching TRBD1. The sequenced material came from central memory CD4+ T cells from blood. The sequence came from a woman between 18 and 29 years old in good health. The CDR3: CASSFGTGEPKAHEQFF. For the CDR3, the DNA is TGTGCCAGCAGCTTTGGAACAGGGGAACCCAAGGCCCATGAGCAGTTCTTC.